The 21 T cell receptor beta chains listed next were all sequenced from one sample in a study of regulatory T cells in long-lasting Graves disease. The authors built TCR beta libraries using iRepertoire HTBI primers and Arm-PCR of CDR3 regions. TCRdb reprocessed the multiplex PCR reads with MiXCR, giving one entry per CDR3 protein. The sample has around 470,000 distinct CDR3 sequences, 14% seen once; the top ten hold roughly 15%. Time point described: newly diagnosed GD, antithyroid drugs for less than 3 months. Making the TCR library involved RNA that had been extracted from PBMCs. Separately, the same data were catalogued under a study of T cells in Graves' hyperthyroidism and ophthalmopathy.

Specimen: peripheral blood mononuclear cells (PBMCs), collected at new diagnosis, from a patient treated with antithyroid drugs. The origin of the receptors is a woman aged 50 to 60 with Graves disease.

This clonotype was observed at least ten times. The chain has TRBV18 and TRBJ2-2; maybe TRBD2 (5 bases). This CDR3 has 14 amino acids. CDR1 and CDR2 from the germline V gene are KGHSH and LQKENI. Trimming stripped 3 bases from V and 4 bases from J, with 9 bases between. Written as DNA, the CDR3 is TGTGCCAGCTCACCCGAAGCGGTCACCGGGGAGCTGTTTTTT. Translating it yields CASSPEAVTGELFF.

This clonotype occurred many times. The chain uses TRBV11-3 and TRBJ2-1; the D call may be TRBD1 or TRBD2 (5 bases each). Germline V CDR1 and CDR2: SGHNT, YENEEA. CDR3 length: 17 amino acids. V was shortened by 4 bases and J by 5 bases, with 21 bases between the two germline ends. The CDR3 region is CASSSTGRGQGDNEQFF. The CDR3 coding sequence is TGTGCCAGCAGCTCCACAGGACGGGGTCAAGGCGACAATGAGCAGTTCTTC.

The chain couples TRBV7-3 to TRBJ2-1; TRBD2 matches 8 bases. Per germline, CDR1 SGHTA and CDR2 FQGTGA. Unmatched junction bases numbered 5, after V lost 5 bases and J lost 2 bases. The CDR3 is made up of 15 amino acids. This CDR3 is CASSKTSVTYNEQFF. CDR3 DNA: TGTGCCAGCAGCAAGACTAGCGTAACCTACAATGAGCAGTTCTTC. The entire variable domain, with the rest obtained from reference TRBV7-3 and TRBJ2-1, is as follows: GAGVSQTPSNKVTEKGKYVELRCDPISGHTALYWYRQSLGQGPEFLIYFQGTGAADDSGLPNDRFFAVRPEGSVSTLKIQRTERGDSAVYLCASSKTSVTYNEQFFGPGTRLTVL.

This clonotype was detected only a few times. The chain carries TRBV9 and TRBJ2-3; TRBD1 or TRBD2 may be the D gene (5 bases each). V lost 0 bases and J lost 7, with 21 bases in between. The germline V gene has CDR1 SGDLS and CDR2 YYNGEE. The CDR3 is 17 residues long. CDR3 coding DNA: TGTGCCAGCAGCGTAGAGGGACCCAATACAGGCATGCATACGCAGTATTTT. Amino acid sequence: CASSVEGPNTGMHTQYF.

In its sample, this clonotype was seen many times. V and J are TRBV28 and TRBJ2-3, with unresolved D. The V end was cut by 7 bases, the J end by 6 bases, with 14 bases between. The germline CDR1 and CDR2 sequences are MDHEN and SYDVKM. CDR3 length equals 13 residues. CDR3 amino acids: CASTEARWDTQYF. DNA for the CDR3: TGTGCCAGCACCGAGGCAAGATGGGATACGCAGTATTTT.

This clonotype has ten or more counts. The chain has TRBV6-2 or TRBV6-3 and TRBJ2-1; 9 nucleotides match TRBD1. The CDR3 spans 14 residues. Germline CDR1 reads MNHEY; CDR2 reads SVGEGT. V trimming: 5 bases; J trimming: 9 bases; junction bases outside the gene matches: 8. This CDR3 reads CASSRGTGMIEQFF. The CDR3 DNA is TGTGCCAGCAGTCGCGGGACAGGGATGATTGAGCAGTTCTTC.

Many counts were recorded for this clonotype. This rearrangement joins TRBV2 to TRBJ2-5, with D maybe TRBD2 (6 bases). Germline-derived CDR1 and CDR2 are SNHLY and FYNNEI. The length of the CDR3 is 11 residues. Trimming pared 10 bases from V and 10 bases from J, leaving 16 bases between. CDR3: CAIRDSRIQYF. The CDR3 DNA is TGTGCCATCCGGGACTCCAGAATCCAGTACTTC.

The sample holds many counts of this clonotype. The chain carries TRBV29-1 and TRBJ2-5; 10 bases are a match to TRBD2. V lost 0 bases and J lost 2; bases outside the gene matches: 6. The germline CDR1 and CDR2 sequences are SQVTM and ANQGSEA. The CDR3 runs to 16 residues. The CDR3 DNA sequence: TGCAGCGTTGAAGAGGGGACTAGCGCTCAACAAGAGACCCAGTACTTC. Translated: CSVEEGTSAQQETQYF.

This clonotype was observed at least ten times. The V call is TRBV7-2, the J call TRBJ2-1, with a tentative D call TRBD2 (6 bases). With 5 bases removed from V and 7 bases from J, the gap between germline ends came to 9 bases. Germline loops: CDR1 SGHTA, CDR2 FQGNSA. The CDR3 runs to 12 residues. The CDR3 is CASSVGGNEQFF. The CDR3 nucleotides are TGTGCCAGCAGCGTAGGAGGGAATGAGCAGTTCTTC.

This rearrangement joins TRBV4-1 to TRBJ1-5; possibly TRBD1 for D (6 bases). Per germline, CDR1 MGHRA and CDR2 YSYEKL. The V end was cut by 2 bases, the J end by 6 bases, with 14 bases between. The CDR3 runs to 15 residues. As DNA, the CDR3 is TGCGCCAGCAGCCAAACGATACGGGGGGCTCAGCCCCAGCATTTT. Protein: CASSQTIRGAQPQHF.

In this sample, this clonotype turned up once. This rearrangement joins TRBV6-2 or TRBV6-3 to TRBJ2-6, with TRBD1 identical over 8 bases. This CDR3 has 19 amino acids. V gave up 4 bases and J gave up 3 bases; unmatched junction bases: 14. Germline lookup yields CDR1 MNHEY and CDR2 SVGEGT. In nucleotides, the CDR3 is TGTGCCAGCAGTTCCCTGGGCAGGGGGCGCAAGTATGGGGCCAACGTCCTGACTTTC. Its protein is CASSSLGRGRKYGANVLTF.

This clonotype appeared a few times. J is TRBJ2-1 and V is TRBV7-9; 15 bases are a match to TRBD2. The CDR3 extends over 17 amino acids. Unmatched junction bases numbered 7, after V lost 5 bases and J lost 5 bases. Germline V gene sequence: CDR1 SEHNR, CDR2 FQNEAQ (reference sequence). The DNA of the CDR3 is TGTGCCAGCAGCCAACTCGGACTAGCGGGAGGGCACAATGAGCAGTTCTTC. Translation gives CASSQLGLAGGHNEQFF.

This clonotype showed up many times. V is TRBV27 and J is TRBJ1-1, with D unresolved. The V gene lost 8 bases and the J gene lost 1 base, with 14 bases spanning the gap. Germline values: CDR1 MNHEY, CDR2 SMNVEV (reference sequence). The CDR3 totals 14 residues. Written as DNA, the CDR3 is TGTGCCAGCGCGACCGGGAGTACGAACACTGAAGCTTTCTTT. This codes for CASATGSTNTEAFF.

At least ten counts were recorded for this clonotype. The genes are TRBV2 and TRBJ2-2; TRBD1 matches at 7 bases. Losses at the gene ends were 2 bases for V and 0 bases for J; bases not matched to a gene: 3. The CDR3 has 16 amino acids. Germline assignment: CDR1 SNHLY and CDR2 FYNNEI. This CDR3 reads CASSEWDSPNTGELFF. In DNA form, the CDR3 reads TGTGCCAGCAGTGAATGGGACAGCCCGAACACCGGGGAGCTGTTTTTT.

This clonotype showed up many times. The chain uses TRBV6-1 and TRBJ2-1; 14 bases fit TRBD2. The V gene's germline CDR1 is MNHNS and CDR2 SASEGT. CDR3 length: 17 amino acids. The V segment lost 3 bases and the J segment 6 bases; nucleotides outside the gene matches: 7. The CDR3 spells CASSDGTSGRKGNEQFF. The CDR3 region has the DNA TGTGCCAGCAGTGATGGGACTAGCGGGAGAAAAGGCAATGAGCAGTTCTTC.

Only a few counts were recorded for this clonotype. The chain combines TRBV5-5 with TRBJ1-2; TRBD1 aligns across 7 bases. In germline, CDR1 is SGHKS, CDR2 YYEKEE (reference sequence). There are 15 residues in the CDR3. Unmatched junction bases numbered 9, after V lost 3 bases and J lost 4 bases. The CDR3 protein is CASSSQGVLGYGYTF. The CDR3 DNA is TGTGCCAGCAGCTCCCAGGGGGTCTTAGGCTATGGCTACACCTTC.

This clonotype was observed at least ten times. The chain uses TRBV12-3 or TRBV12-4 and TRBJ2-5; 15 bases line up with TRBD2. V was clipped by 5 bases and J by 4 bases; unmatched bases: 8. The CDR3 length is 17 residues. CDR3: CASSPSSGLAGGETQYF. The DNA for the CDR3 is TGTGCCAGCAGTCCCTCATCGGGACTAGCGGGAGGAGAGACCCAGTACTTC.

This clonotype was counted between two and nine times. This CDR3 reads CASSLFGTGGAYEQYF. The DNA for the CDR3 is TGTGCCAGCAGCCTATTCGGGACGGGGGGGGCCTACGAGCAGTACTTC. The chain uses TRBV6-1 and TRBJ2-7; TRBD2 agrees at 8 bases. V lost 6 bases to trimming and J lost 2 bases; unmatched junction nucleotides: 12. The CDR3 length is 16 residues. CDR1 and CDR2 (germline): MNHNS, SASEGT.

This clonotype was counted ten times or more. This chain connects TRBV28 to TRBJ2-1; 7 bases line up with TRBD2. J lost 8 bases, V lost 3 bases, and 10 bases had no gene match. Germline-derived CDR1 and CDR2 are MDHEN and SYDVKM. The CDR3 is made up of 15 amino acids. CDR3 DNA sequence: TGTGCCAGCAGTTTTCTGCGCGGGAGTGTGGATGAGCAGTTCTTC. Its translation: CASSFLRGSVDEQFF.

The chain couples TRBV20-1 to TRBJ2-2, with D possibly being TRBD1 (5 bases). Deletions cut 2 bases from V and 7 bases from J, with 8 bases between. Germline V gene sequence: CDR1 DFQATT, CDR2 SNEGSKA (reference sequence). The CDR3 runs 12 residues. In DNA form, the CDR3 reads TGCAGTGCTAGACCCCAGGGCGGGGAGCTGTTTTTT. It translates to CSARPQGGELFF.

V usage is TRBV5-1 and J usage is TRBJ1-2; no clear D. The germline V gene encodes CDR1 SGHRS and CDR2 YFSETQ. The length of the CDR3 is 13 residues. V was clipped by 2 bases and J by 8 bases, with 13 bases between them. Here the CDR3 DNA reads TGCGCCAGCAGCTTCGAGTCTGCGGACGGCTACACCTTC. Amino acid sequence: CASSFESADGYTF.